Shown below are 21 T cell receptor beta chains from a single sample sequenced in a study of glioma-infiltrating T cells. TCR alpha and beta CDR3 regions were amplified from RNA using iRepertoire nested multiplex PCR. TCRdb itself ran the multiplex PCR reads through MiXCR, one entry per CDR3 protein. Among a few hundred thousand distinct CDR3 sequences listed, more than 35% were seen once. The sequenced material came from glioma tissue, nonneoplastic brain tissue, or PBMCs (not recorded which). The origin of the receptors is a human donor with low-grade glioma or glioblastoma, undergoing nonglioma brain surgery, or in good health (not recorded which).

This clonotype has a handful of counts. V is TRBV4-2 and J is TRBJ2-7; no clear D gene. The CDR3 consists of 13 residues. V shed 0 bases and J shed 7 bases, with 10 bases lying between them. CDR1 is LGHNA, CDR2 YNFKEQ, per germline. Here the CDR3 reads CASSQELLEEQYF. In nucleotides, the CDR3 is TGTGCCAGCAGCCAAGAGCTTCTAGAAGAGCAGTACTTC.

The CDR3 loop reads CASSSSLWLGGTGELFF. DNA for the CDR3: TGTGCCAGCAGCTCTTCCCTTTGGCTGGGAGGCACCGGGGAGCTGTTTTTT. This chain joins TRBV7-2 and TRBJ2-2; perhaps TRBD2 as D (6 bases). V lost 4 bases and J 4 bases, leaving 19 bases between the germline ends. CDR1 is SGHTA, CDR2 FQGNSA, per germline. The CDR3 covers 17 residues.

The table lists this clonotype with a few counts. The chain joins TRBV2 to TRBJ2-2; no clear D. The CDR3 is 14 residues long. Deletions cut 8 bases from V and 0 bases from J, with 10 bases between. The germline V gene has CDR1 SNHLY and CDR2 FYNNEI. DNA of the CDR3: TGTGCCAGCGAGGACGTTACGAACACCGGGGAGCTGTTTTTT. This gives the protein CASEDVTNTGELFF.

The chain carries TRBV4-2 and TRBJ2-5, with 8 bases identical to TRBD2. V dropped 2 bases and J dropped 4; count of bases not matched to a gene: 9. CDR1 and CDR2 (germline): LGHNA, YNFKEQ. CDR3 length: 16 residues. This chain's CDR3 is CASSQISGAVGETQYF. In nucleotides, the CDR3 is TGTGCCAGCAGCCAAATTAGCGGGGCGGTAGGAGAGACCCAGTACTTC.

This clonotype was seen only a few times. The rearrangement links TRBV20-1 to TRBJ1-5; D not certain. V dropped 3 bases and J dropped 0 bases, with 3 bases sitting between them. The CDR3 contains 12 residues. CDR1 is DFQATT and CDR2 is SNEGSKA in the germline V gene (reference sequence). The CDR3 region has the DNA TGCAGTGCTAGTCCTAGCAATCAGCCCCAGCATTTT. It codes for CSASPSNQPQHF.

Concerning this clonotype itself: Mismatch with germline at one junction end may stem from a read error. The chain has TRBV19 and TRBJ2-1, with 8 nucleotides matching TRBD1. The CDR3 runs to 13 residues. Germline values: CDR1 LNHDA, CDR2 SQIVND (reference sequence). The CDR3 sequence is CASSTPRQGIAVF. The CDR3 DNA reads TGTGCCAGTAGTACGCCCCGACAGGGGATAGCGGTCTTC.

This rearrangement joins TRBV20-1 to TRBJ2-7, with D possibly being TRBD1 (5 bases). In germline, CDR1 is DFQATT, CDR2 SNEGSKA (reference sequence). The CDR3 loop spans 11 amino acids. CDR3 amino acids: CSAQQDYEQYF. The CDR3 DNA sequence: TGCAGCGCCCAACAGGACTACGAGCAGTACTTC.

The chain couples TRBV4-1 to TRBJ1-1, with a possible D match to TRBD1 (6 bases). The ends were cut back, 1 base at V and 6 bases at J, with 24 bases in the middle. The CDR3 runs to 18 residues. Looked up from germline, CDR1 is MGHRA and CDR2 is YSYEKL. This CDR3 is CASSQVIGAQGRSAEAFF. The CDR3 DNA follows: TGCGCCAGCAGCCAAGTTATAGGCGCGCAGGGGAGGAGTGCTGAAGCTTTCTTT.

The genes are TRBV20-1 and TRBJ2-7, with 10 bases fitting TRBD2. The CDR3 consists of 13 residues. With 6 bases clipped from V and 2 bases from J, the junction kept 4 bases outside the gene matches. The germline V gene encodes CDR1 DFQATT and CDR2 SNEGSKA (reference sequence). The CDR3 spells CSATSGETYEQYF. CDR3 coding DNA: TGCAGTGCCACTAGCGGGGAAACCTACGAGCAGTACTTC.

This chain joins TRBV27 and TRBJ2-2; maybe TRBD2 (7 bases). V dropped 3 bases and J dropped 0 bases, with 14 bases sitting between them. CDR1 is MNHEY, CDR2 SMNVEV, per germline (reference sequence). The CDR3 has 17 residues. The CDR3 DNA follows: TGTGCCAGCAGTTTCGGACTAGGGGGAACGAACACCGGGGAGCTGTTTTTT. This translates into CASSFGLGGTNTGELFF.

The chain joins TRBV7-2 to TRBJ2-7; no clear D. Deletions cut 4 bases from V and 2 bases from J, with 12 bases between. The CDR3 is made up of 14 amino acids. Germline V gives CDR1 SGHTA, CDR2 FQGNSA. Here the CDR3 reads CASSSRAGAYEQYF. The CDR3 DNA sequence: TGTGCCAGCAGCTCCCGGGCCGGCGCCTACGAGCAGTACTTC.

This clonotype has at least ten counts. The CDR3 nucleotides are TGTGCCAGCAGTTTGTTGCGGGGGAGTGACACCATATATTTT. Protein product: CASSLLRGSDTIYF. This chain joins TRBV27 and TRBJ1-3; the D gene is possibly TRBD1 (5 bases). The CDR3 has 14 residues. The germline gives CDR1 MNHEY, CDR2 SMNVEV (reference sequence). V lost 3 bases, J lost 8 bases, and 14 bases lay in between.

The rearrangement uses TRBV2 and TRBJ2-1; 14 bases fit TRBD2. The junction had 8 bases not matched to a gene; V was cut back by 4 bases and J by 9 bases. Germline V gene data show CDR1 as SNHLY and CDR2 as FYNNEI. The CDR3 has 16 residues. The CDR3 DNA reads as TGTGCCAGCAGTGCCGGGACTAGCGGGAGAGATATTGAGCAGTTCTTC. Its translation: CASSAGTSGRDIEQFF.

The gene calls are TRBV19 and TRBJ2-1, with 7 bases aligning to TRBD2. Trimming removed 0 bases from V and 9 bases from J; junction bases left unmatched: 11. The CDR3 length is 16 residues. Germline-derived CDR1 and CDR2 are LNHDA and SQIVND (reference sequence). The CDR3 sequence is CASSIEGLPEAGEQFF. The CDR3 DNA reads as TGTGCCAGTAGTATAGAGGGACTACCTGAAGCCGGTGAGCAGTTCTTC.

Concerning this clonotype: At one end the junction does not follow the germline gene, possibly because of a read error. The V gene is TRBV20-1, the J gene TRBJ2-1; the D gene is possibly TRBD2 (7 bases). This CDR3 has 14 residues. Looked up from germline, CDR1 is DFQATT and CDR2 is SNEGSKA (reference sequence). In nucleotides, the CDR3 is TGCAGGGGACAAAGCGGGGCGACCTACGATGAGCAGTTCTTC. Its translation: CRGQSGATYDEQFF.

V and J are TRBV7-9 and TRBJ1-4, with TRBD1 matching 9 bases. V shed 5 bases and J 6 bases; nucleotides not matched to a gene: 7. There are 15 residues in the CDR3. Per the germline V gene, CDR1 is SEHNR and CDR2 is FQNEAQ (reference sequence). The CDR3 nucleotides read TGTGCCAGCAGCGGTACAGGGGGCGCAGATGAAAAACTGTTTTTT. This sequence encodes CASSGTGGADEKLFF.

This clonotype was seen a handful of times. CDR3 protein: CASSIFLARTDTQYF. DNA for the CDR3: TGTGCCAGTAGTATCTTCCTAGCGCGCACAGATACGCAGTATTTT. The rearrangement links TRBV19 to TRBJ2-3; TRBD2 is a possible D gene (6 bases). CDR3 length equals 15 residues. Germline-derived CDR1 and CDR2 are LNHDA and SQIVND (reference sequence). V lost 3 bases to trimming and J lost 1 base, with 11 bases between them.

This clonotype occurred a few times. The chain couples TRBV6-1 to TRBJ2-2, with a tentative D call TRBD1 (6 bases). CDR1 MNHNS and CDR2 SASEGT come from the germline V gene. The V end lost 8 bases, the J end lost 1 base, and 8 bases lay between the germline ends. This CDR3 spans 13 amino acids. CDR3 nucleotides: TGTGCCAGCCTGGACAGGAACACCGGGGAGCTGTTTTTT. Protein: CASLDRNTGELFF.

For this clonotype: With a much larger clone just one base away, this may be a read error. The chain recombines TRBV20-1 with TRBJ2-3; 9 bases are shared with TRBD2. The CDR3 totals 16 residues. V lost 4 bases, J lost 5 bases, and 13 bases stayed unmatched. The germline CDR1 and CDR2 sequences are DFQATT and SNEGSKA (reference sequence). CDR3 sequence: CSATGLAPLGRDTQYF. DNA of the CDR3: TGCAGTGCTACCGGACTAGCGCCGTTGGGCAGAGATACGCAGTATTTT.

Details on this clonotype: This clone may be a read error of a much larger clone one base away. The chain uses TRBV15 and TRBJ2-5, with TRBD1 matching over 7 bases. The CDR3 consists of 15 residues. Germline values: CDR1 LNHNV, CDR2 YYDKDF (reference sequence). The CDR3 sequence is CAISRDQTGEETQYF. The DNA for the CDR3 is TGTGCCATCAGCAGAGATCAAACAGGGGAAGAGACCCAGTACTTC.

This clonotype showed up just a few times. Because the CDR3's place on the DNA is in doubt, the DNA is left out and the CDR3 is given as listed by TCRdb. The chain is built from TRBV6-1 and TRBJ1-1; no DNA check was done on the table's D call, TRBD1. Germline CDR1 is MNHNS and CDR2 is SASEGT. The CDR3 is 15 amino acids long, termini counted. The CDR3 region is CASSSSPFMNTEAFF.